The 17 T cell receptor beta chains below all came from one sample that was sequenced in a study of T cell repertoires in cytomegalovirus infection. No antigen has been assigned to these receptors. TCRdb passed the reads through MiXCR, listing each CDR3 protein once. Here the sample spans some 920,000 distinct CDR3 sequences, approximately 31% being singletons. The starting material was cultured CD8+ T cells from PBMCs, obtained from culture after CMV antigen stimulation. Receptors originate from a human donor in good health (CMV status not recorded). Some clones in this sample may be carry-over from other donors' samples.

The V and J genes are TRBV12-3 or TRBV12-4 and TRBJ2-7; 7 positions agree with TRBD1. The CDR3 has 14 residues. Trimming took 5 bases from V and 6 from J; bases not matched to a gene: 10. The CDR3 region is CASSPPGGFGEQYV. The CDR3, as DNA: TGTGCCAGCAGTCCGCCAGGGGGATTTGGCGAGCAGTACGTC.

This clonotype was recorded a few times. The chain links TRBV28 to TRBJ1-5; D not resolved. Trimming cost V 2 bases and J 1 base, with 9 bases left between them. Germline CDR1 reads MDHEN; CDR2 reads SYDVKM. The length of the CDR3 is 15 residues. CDR3 sequence reads: CASSLPGESNQPQHF. CDR3 DNA: TGTGCCAGCAGTTTACCAGGAGAAAGCAATCAGCCCCAGCATTTT. The full variable domain, its missing parts supplied by reference TRBV28 and TRBJ1-5, is DVKVTQSSRYLVKRTGEKVFLECVQDMDHENMFWYRQDPGLGLRLIYFSYDVKMKEKGDIPEGYSVSREKKERFSLILESASTNQTSMYLCASSLPGESNQPQHFGDGTRLSIL.

V and J are TRBV5-4 and TRBJ2-1, with 15 nucleotides matching TRBD2. The CDR3 covers 16 residues. V lost 7 bases to trimming and J lost 0 bases; unmatched junction nucleotides: 2. The germline V gene has CDR1 SGHNT and CDR2 YYREEE (reference sequence). The CDR3 region has the DNA TGTGCCAGCGGACTAGCGGGGGGGAGCTCCTACAATGAGCAGTTCTTC. Its protein is CASGLAGGSSYNEQFF.

This clonotype turned up a few times. This chain links TRBV12-5 with TRBJ2-3; D might be TRBD2 (6 bases). V was pared by 4 bases and J by 3 bases, with 20 bases between. CDR1 and CDR2 (germline): LGHNT, FRNRAP. This CDR3 region has 17 residues. The CDR3 here is CASGSLRPLADTDTQYF. The DNA of the CDR3 is TGTGCTAGTGGTTCCCTTCGTCCACTAGCCGATACAGATACGCAGTATTTT.

This clonotype was seen once. V usage is TRBV29-1 and J usage is TRBJ2-6; D perhaps matches TRBD1 (6 bases). V lost 4 bases and J 0 bases, leaving 16 bases between the germline ends. The germline V gene has CDR1 SQVTM and CDR2 ANQGSEA. This CDR3 has 17 amino acids. The CDR3 DNA reads TGCAGCGTTGGGGCCCCCGGGACACACTCTGGGGCCAACGTCCTGACTTTC. Translated, it gives CSVGAPGTHSGANVLTF.

This clonotype was recorded many times. V and J are TRBV7-6 and TRBJ1-5; possible D gene TRBD1, 5 bases. The CDR3 runs 14 residues. Trimming shortened V by 5 bases and J by 9 bases, and 17 bases separated the two germline ends. Germline V gives CDR1 SGHVS, CDR2 FNYEAQ. The CDR3 DNA is TGTGCCAGCAGCCGGGACGGGGGAATACTGCCCCAGCATTTT. Translated, it gives CASSRDGGILPQHF.

This chain links TRBV6-5 with TRBJ1-1; D gene ambiguous. V was clipped by 10 bases and J by 0 bases, with 6 bases between them. Germline values: CDR1 MNHEY, CDR2 SVGAGI. The CDR3 spans 11 residues. This chain's CDR3 is CATQLNTEAFF. The DNA of the CDR3 is TGTGCCACCCAGCTGAACACTGAAGCTTTCTTT.

The chain employs TRBV10-2 and TRBJ2-7; no firm D call. Trimming cost V 0 bases and J 4 bases, with 7 bases left between them. CDR1 and CDR2 (germline): WSHSY, SAAADI. This CDR3 has 13 amino acids. Written as DNA, the CDR3 is TGCGCCAGCAGTGAGTCTTGGAATTACGAGCAGTACTTC. It codes for CASSESWNYEQYF.

The chain couples TRBV7-2 to TRBJ2-3; 7 bases fit TRBD2. The V gene's germline CDR1 is SGHTA and CDR2 FQGNSA. Trimming at V came to 0 bases and at J to 0 bases, leaving 6 bases not matched to a gene. This CDR3 comprises 17 residues. CDR3 protein: CASSLAELATSTDTQYF. CDR3 DNA sequence: TGTGCCAGCAGCTTAGCCGAACTAGCGACTAGCACAGATACGCAGTATTTT. Variable domain in full (rest from reference TRBV7-2 and TRBJ2-3): GAGVSQSPSNKVTEKGKDVELRCDPISGHTALYWYRQSLGQGLEFLIYFQGNSAPDKSGLPSDRFSAERTGGSVSTLTIQRTQQEDSAVYLCASSLAELATSTDTQYFGPGTRLTVL.

In its sample, this clonotype was seen a few times. The rearrangement links TRBV9 to TRBJ2-5; 8 bases agree with TRBD2. The V and J ends lost 0 bases and 1 base, in that order; junction bases with no gene match: 8. This CDR3 spans 17 amino acids. The germline gives CDR1 SGDLS, CDR2 YYNGEE. CDR3 sequence: CASSVAAGSGAQETQYF. The CDR3 DNA follows: TGTGCCAGCAGCGTAGCTGCCGGTAGCGGGGCCCAAGAGACCCAGTACTTC.

V gene TRBV27 combines with J gene TRBJ1-4, with D perhaps matching TRBD1 (5 bases). Deletions cut 4 bases from V and 7 bases from J, with 10 bases between. CDR1 and CDR2 (germline): MNHEY, SMNVEV (reference sequence). This CDR3 region has 13 residues. Written as DNA, the CDR3 is TGTGCCAGCAGTTGGGGCTATGGTGAAAAACTGTTTTTT. Residues: CASSWGYGEKLFF.

The CDR3 nucleotides are TGTGCCTCTGGAGGGGGGGCCACTGAAGCTTTCTTT. It is translated as CASGGGATEAFF. The rearrangement uses TRBV6-5 and TRBJ1-1, with D possibly matching TRBD1 (6 bases). The CDR3 contains 12 residues. Germline V gene sequence: CDR1 MNHEY, CDR2 SVGAGI. Trimming stripped 11 bases from V and 4 bases from J, with 14 bases between.

This clonotype appeared a few times. The V call is TRBV10-3, the J call TRBJ1-1; maybe TRBD1 (5 bases). This CDR3 contains 14 residues. The ends were cut back, 4 bases at V and 4 bases at J, with 13 bases in the middle. Germline lookup yields CDR1 ENHRY and CDR2 SYGVKD. CDR3 DNA: TGTGCCATCAGTGTTCGTATGGGGGGCACTGAAGCTTTCTTT. It encodes CAISVRMGGTEAFF.

This clonotype came up a few times. V gene TRBV19 combines with J gene TRBJ1-2; D perhaps matches TRBD1 (6 bases). Looked up from germline, CDR1 is LNHDA and CDR2 is SQIVND (reference sequence). The CDR3 sequence is 13 residues long. The germline V and J ends were trimmed by 9 bases and 8 bases, with 19 bases remaining between them. Here the CDR3 reads CASWPGAATGYTF. The CDR3 DNA sequence: TGTGCCAGCTGGCCGGGGGCAGCAACGGGCTACACCTTC.

As for this clonotype: This may come from a read error, since a much larger clone is one base off. The V and J genes are TRBV6-9 and TRBJ1-1; no firm D call. The CDR3 is made up of 14 amino acids. CDR1 and CDR2 from the germline V gene are MNHGY and SVAAGI. The DNA of the CDR3 is TGTACCAGCAGTTACAACGGAATGAACACTGAAGCTTTCTTT. It is translated as CTSSYNGMNTEAFF.

This clonotype was seen at least ten times. The genes are TRBV7-8 and TRBJ1-2; D is unclear. This CDR3 spans 14 amino acids. The V end lost 0 bases, the J end lost 4 bases, and 9 bases lay between the germline ends. The V gene's germline CDR1 is SGHVS and CDR2 FQNEAQ. The CDR3 loop is CASSLASRSYGYTF. Here the CDR3 DNA reads TGTGCCAGCAGCTTAGCATCCCGAAGCTATGGCTACACCTTC.

The chain has TRBV29-1 and TRBJ1-2, with TRBD1 as a possible D gene (5 bases). V lost 1 base and J 6 bases, leaving 6 bases between the germline ends. CDR3 length equals 11 residues. The V gene's germline CDR1 is SQVTM and CDR2 ANQGSEA. The CDR3 DNA follows: TGCAGCGTTGAAGTCAGGGATGGCTACACCTTC. Amino acid sequence: CSVEVRDGYTF.